The 32 T cell receptor beta chains given below trace back to one sample, sequenced in a study of Tregs in tolerant kidney transplant recipients. Data came from immunoSEQ multiplex PCR; TCRdb stores just in-frame clones and leaves some out. The repertoire table contains fewer than 40,000 clones. Material: CD8+ T cells from blood, obtained before the transplant. These receptors were collected from a human donor who received a combined kidney and bone marrow transplant.

Details on this clone: With the read ending 3 residues before the CDR3 end, the germline J gene is used to fill in that end. The J gene is TRBJ2-4, the V gene TRBV5-6, with D perhaps TRBD1 (5 bases). Germline lookup yields CDR1 SGHDT and CDR2 YYEEEE. The V and J ends lost 6 bases and 8 bases respectively, with 15 bases between them. CDR3 length: 13 amino acids. CDR3 DNA (partial): TGTGCCAGCACCTCAGGGTCGGCGGACATT. As protein: CASTSGSADI. The complete CDR3 protein is CASTSGSADIQYF.

Partial CDR3 DNA: TGTGCCAGCAGCTTGGGGGACAGAAACGAG. This gives the protein CASSLGDRNE. The CDR3 as a whole reads CASSLGDRNEQYF. The V gene is TRBV5-5, the J gene TRBJ2-7, with 7 bases lining up with TRBD1. The CDR3 extends 3 residues past the end of the read, so its final part is completed from the germline J gene. The ends lost 0 bases at V and 5 bases at J; junction bases unmatched: 2. Germline loops: CDR1 SGHKS, CDR2 YYEKEE (reference sequence). The CDR3 is made up of 13 amino acids.

As to this clone: The read halts 3 residues ahead of the CDR3 end, with the missing end drawn from the germline J gene. The gene calls are TRBV7-9 and TRBJ1-1; D call uncertain. V lost 5 bases and J 0 bases, leaving 10 bases between the germline ends. This CDR3 region has 14 residues. The germline gives CDR1 SEHNR, CDR2 FQNEAQ (reference sequence). CDR3 sequence: CASSPTDLNTEAFF. CDR3 DNA (partial): TGTGCCAGCAGCCCAACAGATTTGAACACTGAA.

The CDR3 spells CASSISDSAYEQYF. CDR3 DNA, as far as it was read: TGTGCCAGTAGTATCTCGGACAGTGCCTACGAG. The chain combines TRBV19 with TRBJ2-7, with D possibly TRBD1 on 6 matching bases. The DNA ends 3 residues before the CDR3 does, and the rest of the CDR3 is filled in from the germline J gene. This CDR3 has 14 residues. CDR1 and CDR2 (germline): LNHDA, SQIVND (reference sequence). Trimming stripped 3 bases from V and 2 bases from J, with 11 bases between.

Concerning this clone: The read ends 3 residues before the CDR3 terminus; that terminus is restored from the germline J gene. This chain uses TRBV7-9 with TRBJ1-5; TRBD1 might be the D (6 bases). V was trimmed by 4 bases and J by 8 bases, leaving 18 bases between them. The CDR3 runs 15 residues. From germline, CDR1 is SEHNR and CDR2 FQNEAQ (reference sequence). This CDR3 reads CASSSTTGKYKPQHF. The CDR3 DNA, read in part, is TGTGCCAGCAGCTCCACAACAGGGAAGTATAAGCCC. The full variable domain, its missing parts supplied by reference TRBV7-9 and TRBJ1-5, is DTGVSQNPRHKITKRGQNVTFRCDPISEHNRLYWYRQTLGQGPEFLTYFQNEAQLEKSRLLSDRFSAERPKGSFSTLEIQRTEQGDSAMYLCASSSTTGKYKPQHFGDGTRLSIL.

About this clone itself: The read finishes 3 residues shy of the CDR3 end, and the germline J gene is used to complete it. This sequence joins TRBV5-6 and TRBJ1-1; D not resolved. The CDR3 extends over 12 amino acids. The V end was cut by 7 bases, the J end by 3 bases, with 10 bases between. Germline CDR1 reads SGHDT; CDR2 reads YYEEEE. CDR3 protein: CASGRLDTEAFF. The covered CDR3 bases are TGTGCCAGCGGCCGTCTGGACACTGAA.

Regarding this clone: The read stops 3 residues short of the end of the CDR3; the missing end is completed from the germline J gene. V and J are TRBV11-2 and TRBJ1-3; 7 bases map to TRBD1. Germline CDR1 SGHAT, CDR2 FQNNGV. The CDR3 sequence is 14 residues long. V lost 4 bases, J lost 4 bases, and 4 bases stayed unmatched. The CDR3 here is CASSSTGAGNTIYF. CDR3 DNA, as far as it was read: TGTGCCAGCAGCTCTACAGGGGCCGGAAACACC.

Points on this clone: Sequencing ends 3 residues short of the CDR3 end; the germline J gene provides the rest. The chain is built from TRBV7-6 and TRBJ2-3, with TRBD2 as a possible D gene (7 bases). Germline CDR1 is SGHVS and CDR2 is FNYEAQ. The CDR3 has 16 residues. V lost 5 bases and J 1 base, leaving 16 bases between the germline ends. The DNA read from the CDR3 is TGTGCCAGCAGCCTCGAGGGGGGGTTCGGCACAGATACG. Its protein is CASSLEGGFGTDT. The whole CDR3 sequence reads CASSLEGGFGTDTQYF. Filled out from reference TRBV7-6 and TRBJ2-3, the complete variable domain reads GAGVSQSPRYKVTKRGQDVALRCDPISGHVSLYWYRQALGQGPEFLTYFNYEAQQDKSGLPNDRFSAERPEGSISTLTIQRTEQRDSAMYRCASSLEGGFGTDTQYFGPGTRLTVL.

Points on this clone: Read sequence stops 3 residues before the CDR3 end, and the germline J gene provides the missing end. The chain carries TRBV6-1 and TRBJ2-5; no clear D gene. The CDR3 has 13 residues. V was clipped by 3 bases and J by 1 base, with 6 bases between them. Germline V gene sequence: CDR1 MNHNS, CDR2 SASEGT. The CDR3 DNA, read in part, is TGTGCCAGCAGTGATGGCAGCCAAGAGACC. It specifies CASSDGSQET. The full CDR3 protein reads CASSDGSQETQYF.

In regard to this clone: The read ends 3 residues early relative to the CDR3; the germline J gene fills the gap. J is TRBJ2-3 and V is TRBV7-6, with 11 bases lining up with TRBD2. The CDR3 length is 16 residues. V trimming: 1 base; J trimming: 1 base; junction bases outside the gene matches: 1. Germline-derived CDR1 and CDR2 are SGHVS and FNYEAQ. CDR3 amino acids: CASSLELAGGTDTQYF. The DNA read from the CDR3 is TGTGCCAGCAGCTTAGAACTAGCGGGAGGCACAGATACG.

Regarding this clone: The CDR3 end is not reached by the read, which stops 3 residues before it; the germline J gene fills it in. The rearrangement links TRBV30 to TRBJ2-6; a possible D gene is TRBD1 (5 bases). V lost 7 bases and J 1 base, leaving 17 bases between the germline ends. In germline, CDR1 is GTSNPN, CDR2 SVGIG (reference sequence). This CDR3 spans 16 amino acids. CDR3 DNA, as far as it was read: TGTGCCTCCTCAGGGCCGCTGGTGTCTGGGGCCAACGTC. Encoded protein: CASSGPLVSGANV. The CDR3 reads in full as CASSGPLVSGANVLTF.

Points on this clone: The read gets to within 3 residues of the CDR3 end, and the germline J gene fills in the rest. The V and J genes are TRBV2 and TRBJ1-1, with D perhaps matching TRBD1 (6 bases). CDR3 length: 16 amino acids. V lost 2 bases to trimming and J lost 4 bases, with 17 bases between them. Germline lookup yields CDR1 SNHLY and CDR2 FYNNEI. The CDR3 region is CASSEFRGGWATEAFF. Incomplete CDR3 DNA: TGTGCCAGCAGTGAATTTAGGGGGGGTTGGGCCACTGAA.

Turning to this clone: From the germline J gene comes the end of the CDR3, since the read stops 3 residues before it. The chain carries TRBV6-2 or TRBV6-3 and TRBJ2-2; 8 bases agree with TRBD2. Germline V gene data show CDR1 as MNHEY and CDR2 as SVGEGT. The CDR3 runs to 17 residues. The V segment lost 7 bases and the J segment 3 bases; nucleotides outside the gene matches: 13. CDR3 bases read: TGTGCCAGCAACGCCGGGGGGGAAGGAAAGGACACCGGGGAG. It codes for CASNAGGEGKDTGE. The full CDR3 sequence reads CASNAGGEGKDTGELFF.

CDR3 bases read: TGTGCCAGCTCCGGAGGGGGCCAGCCC. Its protein is CASSGGGQP. The entire CDR3 sequence reads CASSGGGQPQHF. The chain joins TRBV5-6 to TRBJ1-5; 7 bases line up with TRBD1. The read stops 3 residues short of the end of the CDR3; the missing end is completed from the germline J gene. Germline CDR1 SGHDT, CDR2 YYEEEE. J gave up 7 bases and V 7 bases, and 5 bases lay outside the gene matches. The CDR3 runs to 12 residues.

Of note for this clone: The read ends 3 residues shy of where the CDR3 ends; the end is completed using the germline J gene. This chain uses TRBV7-8 with TRBJ1-2; 9 nucleotides line up with TRBD1. V lost 3 bases to trimming and J lost 3 bases; unmatched junction nucleotides: 8. The CDR3 loop spans 16 amino acids. Germline values: CDR1 SGHVS, CDR2 FQNEAQ. The sequenced CDR3 bases are TGTGCCAGCAGCTTGGGGACAGGGTTTGACTACTATGGC. It yields the protein CASSLGTGFDYYG. The entire CDR3 reads CASSLGTGFDYYGYTF.

Concerning this clone itself: The missing CDR3 end, 3 residues past where the read stops, is filled in from the germline J gene. The V gene is TRBV19, the J gene TRBJ2-2; 7 bases agree with TRBD1. The V gene's germline CDR1 is LNHDA and CDR2 SQIVND (reference sequence). This CDR3 is 14 amino acids long. The V and J ends lost 11 bases and 1 base, in that order; junction bases with no gene match: 7. The CDR3 is CAGQTGWNTGELFF. The CDR3 bases that were read are TGTGCCGGCCAGACAGGGTGGAACACCGGGGAG.

In regard to this clone: The observed sequence ends 3 residues before the CDR3 terminus, with the missing tail filled in from the germline J gene. The V and J genes are TRBV7-6 and TRBJ2-7; D perhaps matches TRBD2 (6 bases). The germline CDR1 and CDR2 sequences are SGHVS and FNYEAQ. V was clipped by 5 bases and J by 0 bases, with 17 bases between them. The length of the CDR3 is 16 residues. The sequenced CDR3 bases are TGTGCCAGCAGCGAAGGACGCGGGACTCCCTCCTACGAG. It is translated as CASSEGRGTPSYE. The whole CDR3 sequence reads CASSEGRGTPSYEQYF.

Concerning this clone itself: The sequenced fragment ends 3 residues before the CDR3 boundary, so the rest is inferred from the germline J gene. This specimen includes other DNA sequences encoding the same CDR3. The rearrangement links TRBV5-6 to TRBJ2-1; 8 positions match TRBD2. V lost 1 base, J lost 3 bases, and 0 bases stayed unmatched. This CDR3 has 14 residues. CDR1 SGHDT and CDR2 YYEEEE come from the germline V gene. The CDR3 DNA, read in part, is TGTGCCAGCAGCTTGACTAGCGGCTACAATGAG. Amino acids: CASSLTSGYNE. The whole CDR3 region reads CASSLTSGYNEQFF.

A word on this clone: The read ends 3 residues early relative to the CDR3; the germline J gene fills the gap. The chain couples TRBV18 to TRBJ2-7; D is unresolved. Germline values: CDR1 KGHSH, CDR2 LQKENI. The V end lost 3 bases, the J end lost 5 bases, and 8 bases lay between the germline ends. CDR3 length: 12 residues. The sequenced CDR3 bases are TGTGCCAGCTCACCGGGCCTGAACGAG. It specifies CASSPGLNE. The whole CDR3 reads CASSPGLNEQYF.

As concerns this clone: With the read ending 3 residues before the CDR3 end, the germline J gene is used to fill in that end. The V and J genes are TRBV6-2 or TRBV6-3 and TRBJ2-7, with TRBD1 identical over 9 bases. The V segment lost 4 bases and the J segment 4 bases; nucleotides outside the gene matches: 8. This CDR3 is built from 15 residues. In germline, CDR1 is MNHEY, CDR2 SVGEGT. This chain's CDR3 is CASSWQDRGVYEQYF. CDR3 DNA, as far as it was read: TGTGCCAGCAGTTGGCAGGACAGGGGAGTGTACGAG.

A note on this clone: The read comes to an end 3 residues before the CDR3 does, leaving the germline J gene to fill in the end. The chain joins TRBV18 to TRBJ2-7; TRBD1 aligns across 11 bases. CDR3 length: 14 amino acids. The germline V gene has CDR1 KGHSH and CDR2 LQKENI. Unmatched junction bases numbered 1, after V lost 3 bases and J lost 3 bases. Partial CDR3 DNA: TGTGCCAGCTCACCGGGGACAGGGGGCTACGAG. This codes for CASSPGTGGYE. The CDR3 in its entirety is CASSPGTGGYEQYF.

Comments on this clone: The CDR3 is cut off 3 residues early in the read; its end comes from the germline J gene. V usage is TRBV14 and J usage is TRBJ2-4, with TRBD2 matching over 8 bases. This CDR3 region has 19 residues. V dropped 1 base and J dropped 1; count of bases not matched to a gene: 12. Germline values: CDR1 SGHDN, CDR2 FVKESK. The CDR3 sequence: CASSQGPPGGGPAKNIQYF. The part of the CDR3 DNA that was read is TGTGCCAGCAGCCAAGGCCCCCCCGGGGGGGGGCCGGCCAAAAACATT.

Partial CDR3 DNA: TGTGCCAGTAGTATCCTCCCAGGGTACACTGAA. Translating it yields CASSILPGYTE. The full CDR3 sequence reads CASSILPGYTEAFF. The chain carries TRBV19 and TRBJ1-1, with D perhaps matching TRBD1 (5 bases). From the germline J gene comes the end of the CDR3, since the read stops 3 residues before it. Germline assignment: CDR1 LNHDA and CDR2 SQIVND (reference sequence). The CDR3 has 14 amino acids. V gave up 3 bases and J gave up 3 bases, with 11 bases separating them.

A word on this clone: The read is 3 residues too short to cover the CDR3 end, so that end is filled in from the germline J gene. This rearrangement joins TRBV6-2 or TRBV6-3 to TRBJ2-7, with TRBD1 matching 7 bases. From germline, CDR1 is MNHEY and CDR2 SVGEGT. V lost 4 bases, J lost 5 bases, and 2 bases stayed unmatched. CDR3 length: 12 amino acids. CDR3 DNA, as far as it was read: TGTGCCAGCAGTTGGGGACAGAACGAG. Translating it yields CASSWGQNE. From start to end, the CDR3 is CASSWGQNEQYF.

On this clone itself: The read ends 3 residues before the CDR3 terminus; that terminus is restored from the germline J gene. The chain joins TRBV5-1 to TRBJ2-1; TRBD1 matches at 7 bases. This CDR3 has 17 amino acids. Germline V gene data show CDR1 as SGHRS and CDR2 as YFSETQ. Trimming took 2 bases from V and 0 from J; bases not matched to a gene: 8. The CDR3 DNA, read in part, is TGCGCCAGCAGCTTTTCCCCCGACAGGGCCTCCTACAATGAG. Translating it yields CASSFSPDRASYNE. The CDR3, in full, reads CASSFSPDRASYNEQFF. Supplemented by reference TRBV5-1 and TRBJ2-1, the full variable domain reads KAGVTQTPRYLIKTRGQQVTLSCSPISGHRSVSWYQQTPGQGLQFLFEYFSETQRNKGNFPGRFSGRQFSNSRSEMNVSTLELGDSALYLCASSFSPDRASYNEQFFGPGTRLTVL.

To note about this clone: Read sequence stops 3 residues before the CDR3 end, and the germline J gene provides the missing end. The chain recombines TRBV7-9 with TRBJ2-7, with 11 bases matching TRBD1. Trimming removed 5 bases from V and 6 bases from J; junction bases left unmatched: 9. CDR3 size: 15 residues. Germline assignment: CDR1 SEHNR and CDR2 FQNEAQ (reference sequence). CDR3 protein: CASSQAGTGGLEQYF. The CDR3 DNA, read in part, is TGTGCCAGCAGCCAAGCCGGGACAGGGGGTCTCGAG.

The CDR3 here is CASSPPTTYNEQFF. CDR3 DNA, as far as it was read: TGTGCCAGCTCACCACCCACAACCTACAATGAG. The rearrangement uses TRBV18 and TRBJ2-1; no clear D. The CDR3 is cut off 3 residues early in the read; its end comes from the germline J gene. The CDR3 covers 14 residues. Per germline, CDR1 KGHSH and CDR2 LQKENI. V was clipped by 0 bases and J by 2 bases, with 5 bases between them.

With respect to this clone: The read ends 3 residues before the CDR3 terminus; that terminus is restored from the germline J gene. The chain employs TRBV7-9 and TRBJ2-1; perhaps TRBD2 as D (5 bases). The CDR3 extends over 15 amino acids. CDR1 and CDR2 (germline): SEHNR, FQNEAQ (reference sequence). V lost 1 base, J lost 2 bases, and 9 bases lay in between. The sequenced part of the CDR3 DNA is TGTGCCAGCAGCTTAGACAGCGGCCCCTACAATGAG. Its protein is CASSLDSGPYNE. The whole CDR3 reads CASSLDSGPYNEQFF.

About this clone: With the read ending 3 residues before the CDR3 end, the germline J gene is used to fill in that end. The chain carries TRBV7-2 and TRBJ2-7; TRBD1 matches at 8 bases. V was clipped by 4 bases and J by 4 bases; unmatched bases: 6. Germline V gives CDR1 SGHTA, CDR2 FQGNSA. The CDR3 extends over 14 amino acids. This chain's CDR3 is CASSSPGQDYEQYF. The sequenced part of the CDR3 DNA is TGTGCCAGCAGCTCTCCGGGACAGGATTACGAG.

Turning to this clone: The read ends 3 residues early relative to the CDR3; the germline J gene fills the gap. The gene calls are TRBV7-8 and TRBJ2-7; possible D gene TRBD1, 6 bases. This CDR3 region has 17 residues. Trimming pared 5 bases from V and 1 base from J, leaving 21 bases between. Per germline, CDR1 SGHVS and CDR2 FQNEAQ. CDR3 region: CASSQTYRALNSYEQYF. Partial CDR3 DNA: TGTGCCAGCAGCCAAACCTACAGGGCCCTAAATTCCTACGAG.

About this clone: The read halts 3 residues ahead of the CDR3 end, with the missing end drawn from the germline J gene. The chain joins TRBV29-1 to TRBJ1-1; maybe TRBD1 (5 bases). Germline assignment: CDR1 SQVTM and CDR2 ANQGSEA. CDR3 length: 13 amino acids. Trimming took off 5 bases at V and 0 bases at J, with 10 bases between the two ends. The CDR3 bases that were read are TGCAGCGTTCGGACACAAATGAACACTGAA. Amino acids: CSVRTQMNTE. The CDR3 in its entirety is CSVRTQMNTEAFF. The variable domain in full, with the rest retrieved from reference TRBV29-1 and TRBJ1-1, is SAVISQKPSRDICQRGTSLTIQCQVDSQVTMMFWYRQQPGQSLTLIATANQGSEATYESGFVIDKFPISRPNLTFSTLTVSNMSPEDSSIYLCSVRTQMNTEAFFGQGTRLTVV.

The CDR3 DNA, read in part, is TGCGCCAGCAGCGCCCTGACTTTCCTCCAAGAGACC. Translating it yields CASSALTFLQET. The entire CDR3 protein reads CASSALTFLQETQYF. The chain has TRBV5-1 and TRBJ2-5; D is undetermined. The CDR3 end lies 3 residues beyond the end of the read and is filled in from the germline J gene. Germline loops: CDR1 SGHRS, CDR2 YFSETQ. The length of the CDR3 is 15 residues. The germline V and J ends were trimmed by 4 bases and 1 base, with 14 bases remaining between them.